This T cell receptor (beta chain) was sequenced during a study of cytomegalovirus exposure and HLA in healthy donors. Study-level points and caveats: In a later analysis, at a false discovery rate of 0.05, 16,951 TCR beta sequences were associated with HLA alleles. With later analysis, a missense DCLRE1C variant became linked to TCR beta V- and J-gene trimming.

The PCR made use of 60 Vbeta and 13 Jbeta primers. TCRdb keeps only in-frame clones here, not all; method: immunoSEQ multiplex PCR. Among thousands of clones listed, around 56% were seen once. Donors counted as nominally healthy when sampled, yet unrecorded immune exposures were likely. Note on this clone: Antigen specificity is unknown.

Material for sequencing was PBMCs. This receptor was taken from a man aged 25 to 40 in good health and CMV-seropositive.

CDR3 bases: TGTGCCAGCAGCTTAAATGGGGGCGAGACCCAGTACTTC. This gives the protein CASSLNGGETQYF. The V call is TRBV11-3, the J call TRBJ2-5, with a weak D call TRBD1 (6 bases). CDR3 length: 13 amino acids. CDR1 and CDR2 from the germline V gene are SGHNT and YENEEA. V was trimmed by 2 bases and J by 5 bases, leaving 9 bases between them. The full variable domain, completed using reference TRBV11-3 and TRBJ2-5, is EAGVVQSPRYKIIEKKQPVAFWCNPISGHNTLYWYLQNLGQGPELLIRYENEEAVDDSQLPKDRFSAERLKGVDSTLKIQPAELGDSAVYLCASSLNGGETQYFGPGTRLLVL.